This T cell receptor (beta chain) was sequenced for a study of radiotherapy plus CTLA-4 blockade in lung cancer. Whole-study context: Of all patients, around 20% responded objectively and around 31% showed disease control. General study findings and limits: Clones derived from tumor TCRs expanded in blood after radiotherapy plus ipilimumab.

This clone was seen a handful of times. What it binds is not known. Germline CDR1 and CDR2: MGHRA and YSYEKL. The CDR3 spans 14 residues. V was shortened by 6 bases and J by 2 bases, with 11 bases between the two germline ends. Focal radiation with ipilimumab CTLA-4 blockade was given to patients with chemo-refractory metastatic non-small-cell lung cancer. This table comes from immunoSEQ multiplex PCR, and its TCRdb copy is limited to in-frame clones, with some not included. The sample lists about 19,000 clones; approximately 85% were seen once. The receptor was isolated from a human donor with non-small cell lung cancer whose response to radiotherapy plus ipilimumab could not be evaluated. The input for sequencing was peripheral blood, taken from a patient treated with radiotherapy plus ipilimumab. The genes are TRBV4-1 and TRBJ1-5; tentatively, D is TRBD1 (6 bases). CDR3: CASSNRVGNQPQHF. Here the CDR3 DNA reads TGCGCCAGCAGTAACAGGGTTGGCAATCAGCCCCAGCATTTT.